The rows below give T cell receptor beta chains drawn from one sample of a study of cytomegalovirus exposure and HLA in healthy donors. Produced via immunoSEQ multiplex PCR; TCRdb's table is partial and in-frame only. The sample includes 65,000 or so clones, about 72% seen only once; the top ten take about 3.6%. Material: PBMCs. These receptors originate from a woman aged 40 to 55 in good health and CMV-seropositive. CDR3s leave out the opening cysteine and the closing phenylalanine or tryptophan. Each record gives: CDR3 protein, J gene, V gene.

ASSGSGAPNTGELF	TRBJ2-2	TRBV5-4
ASSLITGAYQETQY	TRBJ2-5	TRBV7-9
ASSRDRGTNEQF	TRBJ2-1	TRBV18
ASSDFAGAYGYT	TRBJ1-2	TRBV6-4
AWTRQGYGYT	TRBJ1-2	TRBV30
ASSLRTVFDGYT	TRBJ1-2	TRBV7-8
ASSFGQNYGYT	TRBJ1-2	TRBV11-2
ASSSRLVHNEQF	TRBJ2-1	TRBV11-2
ASSLVGGYGYT	TRBJ1-2	TRBV5-1
ASSWRGTGGFTDTQY	TRBJ2-3	TRBV7-2
ASSQSRDRVADTQY	TRBJ2-3	TRBV23-1
ASSDVSSTDTQY	TRBJ2-3	TRBV6-4
SSSLAWQDEAF	TRBJ1-1	TRBV7-9
ASSRFGGKENTIY	TRBJ1-3	TRBV9
ASSHSGRGNTEAF	TRBJ1-1	TRBV10-2
AWSRGQGDGNTIY	TRBJ1-3	TRBV30
ASRTRAGPNQPQH	TRBJ1-5	TRBV19
ASSFGGPNEQY	TRBJ2-7	TRBV5-4
ASSLNTGEQPQH	TRBJ1-5	TRBV5-1
ASSLIGGGADTQY	TRBJ2-3	TRBV7-9
ASSLGPFKEQY	TRBJ2-7	TRBV5-4
ASLDRNNEKLF	TRBJ1-4	TRBV28
ASSDQGALSGKLF	TRBJ1-4	TRBV5-4
SVQERDRGYGYT	TRBJ1-2	TRBV29-1